This TCR beta chain originates from a study of CD8 T cells in ankylosing spondylitis. The study's findings and limits: About 8 highly homologous variants made up a TCR beta motif, and this motif appeared characteristic of ankylosing spondylitis blood.

Concerning this clonotype itself: The target antigen is unknown.

One entry per CDR3 protein results from TCRdb running MiXCR on the 5' RACE reads. The sample holds over 700,000 distinct CDR3 sequences; roughly 19% are singletons and the top ten take under 20%. This receptor was obtained from a male donor with ankylosing spondylitis. The specimen was blood, either unsorted or a sorted T cell fraction (not recorded which).

The chain's CDR3 is CASTIGPNWAGELFF. CDR3 nucleotides: TGTGCCAGCACGATTGGGCCTAACTGGGCCGGGGAGCTGTTTTTT. The chain combines TRBV28 with TRBJ2-2; D is unclear. The CDR3 runs to 15 residues. The ends were cut back, 7 bases at V and 6 bases at J, with 18 bases in the middle. The germline CDR1 and CDR2 sequences are MDHEN and SYDVKM.